This T cell receptor beta chain is from a study of shared clonotypes between healthy human individuals. As for this clone: The antigen is not known.

From germline, CDR1 is SEHNR and CDR2 FQNEAQ (reference sequence). The CDR3 totals 15 residues. V shed 1 base, J shed 4 bases, and the junction held 1 base outside the gene matches. Study results and limitations: The sole specimen, blood, was sampled, and tissue repertoires likely differ.

In the authors' methods: Filtering of immunoSEQ junctional sequences could not match full-length read filtering. The protocol was immunoSEQ multiplex PCR, while the TCRdb copy is restricted to in-frame clones and leaves out a portion. V and J calls and clone size follow that table, whereas D and trimming were derived from the DNA. The data hold about 560,000 clones, with around 80% observed a single time. The receptor comes from a woman between 35 and 50 years old in good health. Some clones in this sample may be carry-over from other donors' samples. Specimen: PBMCs. V gene TRBV7-9 combines with J gene TRBJ2-2; 9 bases are shared with TRBD2. In DNA, the CDR3 is TGTGCCAGCAGCTTAGAGACTAGCGGCACCGGGGAGCTGTTTTTT. Encoded protein: CASSLETSGTGELFF.